A single sample gave rise to the 13 T cell receptor beta chains below, sequenced in a study of STAT5B mutations in CD4+ large granular lymphocyte leukemia. The protocol was immunoSEQ multiplex PCR, while the TCRdb copy is restricted to in-frame clones and leaves out a portion. The repertoire has around 4,800 clones, around four fifths of them found once; the top ten carry over 7%. The material sequenced was PBMCs. The receptor set was obtained from an older man with CD4+ T-cell large granular lymphocyte leukemia.

The chain has TRBV28 and TRBJ2-7; possible D gene TRBD2, 7 bases. Germline values: CDR1 MDHEN, CDR2 SYDVKM. This CDR3 is built from 15 residues. V was cut by 1 base and J by 4 bases, with 14 bases left in between. The CDR3, as DNA: TGTGCCAGCAGTTTATATGGGGGGGCGCGGTACGAGCAGTACTTC. This encodes CASSLYGGARYEQYF. Drawing the rest from reference TRBV28 and TRBJ2-7, the complete variable domain is DVKVTQSSRYLVKRTGEKVFLECVQDMDHENMFWYRQDPGLGLRLIYFSYDVKMKEKGDIPEGYSVSREKKERFSLILESASTNQTSMYLCASSLYGGARYEQYFGPGTRLTVT.

V gene TRBV5-1 combines with J gene TRBJ2-1; 14 nucleotides line up with TRBD2. CDR1 is SGHRS, CDR2 YFSETQ, per germline. V lost 6 bases, J lost 0 bases, and 8 bases stayed unmatched. This CDR3 is built from 18 residues. DNA for the CDR3: TGCGCCAGCAACCGACTAGCGGGAGGGGCTAGCTCCTACAATGAGCAGTTCTTC. This codes for CASNRLAGGASSYNEQFF. The full variable domain, its missing parts supplied by reference TRBV5-1 and TRBJ2-1, is KAGVTQTPRYLIKTRGQQVTLSCSPISGHRSVSWYQQTPGQGLQFLFEYFSETQRNKGNFPGRFSGRQFSNSRSEMNVSTLELGDSALYLCASNRLAGGASSYNEQFFGPGTRLTVL.

This clone was detected a few times. The chain links TRBV19 to TRBJ1-1; 7 bases map to TRBD1. Germline V gene data show CDR1 as LNHDA and CDR2 as SQIVND (reference sequence). Losses at the gene ends were 4 bases for V and 4 bases for J; bases not matched to a gene: 6. This CDR3 is 14 amino acids long. The DNA of the CDR3 is TGTGCCAGTAGTACCTCCCAGGGGGGCACTGAAGCTTTCTTT. Translation gives CASSTSQGGTEAFF.

The V and J genes are TRBV5-1 and TRBJ1-1; D not certain. Trimming stripped 0 bases from V and 3 bases from J, with 9 bases between. Per germline, CDR1 SGHRS and CDR2 YFSETQ. The CDR3 loop spans 14 amino acids. The DNA for the CDR3 is TGCGCCAGCAGCTTGGATGGGGTGTACACTGAAGCTTTCTTT. Protein sequence: CASSLDGVYTEAFF.

The genes are TRBV5-1 and TRBJ2-5; D is unresolved. The J call may be in error: the DNA end matches TRBJ2-7 better. The CDR3 contains 14 residues. In germline, CDR1 is SGHRS, CDR2 YFSETQ. The CDR3 DNA sequence: TGCGCCAGCAGTCCGATCCCGTCCACCTACGAGCAGTACTTC. It yields the protein CASSPIPSTYEQYF.

The V call is TRBV2, the J call TRBJ2-3; 10 bases agree with TRBD2. Germline CDR1 reads SNHLY; CDR2 reads FYNNEI. The CDR3 covers 15 residues. After removal of 4 bases from V and 2 bases from J, the junction contained 3 bases not matched to a gene. The CDR3 reads CASSASGRATDTQYF. The CDR3 nucleotides read TGTGCCAGCAGTGCCAGCGGGAGGGCCACAGATACGCAGTATTTT.

The V call is TRBV7-4, the J call TRBJ2-7, with 12 nucleotides matching TRBD1. Germline-derived CDR1 and CDR2 are SGHVT and SQSDAQ. The J segment lost 7 bases and the V segment lost 5 bases, leaving 6 bases of the junction unmatched. The CDR3 totals 14 residues. The CDR3 DNA reads as TGTGCCAGCAGCGCCCGGGACAGGGGGCTGGAGCAGTACGTC. It specifies CASSARDRGLEQYV.

The chain recombines TRBV18 with TRBJ1-1, with D possibly TRBD1 on 5 matching bases. CDR3 length equals 15 residues. Germline V lookup: CDR1 KGHSH, CDR2 LQKENI. Trimming removed 3 bases from V and 4 bases from J, with 15 bases in between. CDR3 nucleotides: TGTGCCAGCTCACCCCCCCAGGGCCCCAGCACTGAAGCTTTCTTT. This sequence encodes CASSPPQGPSTEAFF.

The chain carries TRBV7-2 and TRBJ2-2; TRBD2 is a possible D gene (5 bases). CDR3 length: 15 amino acids. The germline CDR1 and CDR2 sequences are SGHTA and FQGNSA. The ends were cut back, 2 bases at V and 1 base at J, with 8 bases in the middle. Here the CDR3 reads CASSLNGLNTGELFF. Written as DNA, the CDR3 is TGTGCCAGCAGCTTAAACGGACTGAACACCGGGGAGCTGTTTTTT.

This clone was observed a handful of times. The V call is TRBV28, the J call TRBJ2-1, with 12 bases identical to TRBD2. The V segment lost 6 bases and the J segment 5 bases; nucleotides outside the gene matches: 14. Germline CDR1 is MDHEN and CDR2 is SYDVKM. The CDR3 sequence is 18 residues long. The CDR3 coding sequence is TGTGCCAGCAGCCTGGCCCGGACTAGCGGGATCGGCAACAATGAGCAGTTCTTC. Amino acids: CASSLARTSGIGNNEQFF.

This chain joins TRBV18 and TRBJ1-2; 11 bases align to TRBD1. The CDR3 length is 14 residues. Germline CDR1 is KGHSH and CDR2 is LQKENI. Unmatched junction bases numbered 5, after V lost 3 bases and J lost 8 bases. The CDR3 bases are TGTGCCAGCTCACCGGGACAGGGGGATCGAGGCTACACCTTC. It translates to CASSPGQGDRGYTF.

The rearrangement links TRBV2 to TRBJ2-3; D might be TRBD2 (6 bases). CDR1 is SNHLY and CDR2 is FYNNEI in the germline V gene. The germline V and J ends were trimmed by 1 base and 2 bases, with 10 bases remaining between them. The CDR3 sequence is 15 residues long. CDR3 DNA: TGTGCCAGCAGTGAAGTTAGCGGAGTCACAGATACGCAGTATTTT. This translates into CASSEVSGVTDTQYF.

The J gene is TRBJ2-3, the V gene TRBV27; maybe TRBD2 (6 bases). The V end lost 3 bases, the J end lost 0 bases, and 7 bases lay between the germline ends. The CDR3 covers 14 residues. Germline lookup yields CDR1 MNHEY and CDR2 SMNVEV (reference sequence). The CDR3 sequence is CASSLAGSTDTQYF. In DNA, the CDR3 is TGTGCCAGCAGTTTGGCGGGAAGCACAGATACGCAGTATTTT.